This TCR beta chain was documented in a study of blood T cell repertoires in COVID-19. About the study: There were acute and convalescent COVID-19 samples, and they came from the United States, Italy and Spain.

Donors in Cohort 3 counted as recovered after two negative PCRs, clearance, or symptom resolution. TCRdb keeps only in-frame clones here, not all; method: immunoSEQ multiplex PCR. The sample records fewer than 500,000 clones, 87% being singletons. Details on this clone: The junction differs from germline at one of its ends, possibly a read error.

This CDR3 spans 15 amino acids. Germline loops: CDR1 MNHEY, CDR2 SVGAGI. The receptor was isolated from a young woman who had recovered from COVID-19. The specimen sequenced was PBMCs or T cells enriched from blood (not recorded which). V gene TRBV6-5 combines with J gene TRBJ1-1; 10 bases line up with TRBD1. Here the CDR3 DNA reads TGTGCCAGCAGTGACTCGACAGGGGGCTATGGGGAAGCTTTCTTT. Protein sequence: CASSDSTGGYGEAFF.